These 15 T cell receptor beta chains came from one sample sequenced in a study of CD8+ T cells in alopecia areata. In each case, RNA was isolated and then reverse transcribed into cDNA as the sequencing template. TCRdb's table, derived via immunoSEQ multiplex PCR, lists solely in-frame clones and lacks some. The table has hundreds of thousands of clones, around 67% seen once. The source material was CD4+ T cells sorted from blood, sampled at week 0. All receptors derive from a human donor with alopecia areata.

The J gene is TRBJ1-2, the V gene TRBV9; possibly TRBD1 for D (6 bases). The V end was cut by 4 bases, the J end by 4 bases, with 20 bases between. Germline lookup yields CDR1 SGDLS and CDR2 YYNGEE. CDR3 size: 16 residues. The chain's CDR3 is CASSQAVTGRSYGYTF. DNA for the CDR3: TGTGCCAGCAGCCAAGCCGTTACAGGGAGATCCTATGGCTACACCTTC.

For the CDR3, the DNA is TGCGCCAGCAGCCAAGGGACTAGCGGGGGGAATGAGCAGTTCTTC. Its translation is CASSQGTSGGNEQFF. V usage is TRBV5-1 and J usage is TRBJ2-1, with 15 bases fitting TRBD2. Germline assignment: CDR1 SGHRS and CDR2 YFSETQ. This CDR3 spans 15 amino acids. The V gene end was trimmed by 4 bases and the J gene end by 7 bases; junction bases not matched to a gene: 3.

CDR3 region: CASSSVGQGATGQETQYF. In DNA form, the CDR3 reads TGTGCCAGCAGCTCTGTGGGACAGGGGGCGACGGGCCAAGAGACCCAGTACTTC. The chain carries TRBV7-9 and TRBJ2-5; 12 bases agree with TRBD1. This CDR3 has 18 amino acids. Germline CDR1 and CDR2: SEHNR and FQNEAQ (reference sequence). Trimming cost V 4 bases and J 1 base; bases outside gene matches: 10.

This chain links TRBV10-3 with TRBJ2-3, with no clear D. V was trimmed by 3 bases and J by 0 bases, leaving 10 bases between them. CDR3 length: 15 residues. Germline V CDR1 and CDR2: ENHRY, SYGVKD. The chain's CDR3 is CAISEGTDSTDTQYF. The CDR3 DNA reads TGTGCCATCAGTGAAGGAACAGATAGCACAGATACGCAGTATTTT.

The V call is TRBV27, the J call TRBJ1-5; D is ambiguous. CDR1 is MNHEY and CDR2 is SMNVEV in the germline V gene (reference sequence). The CDR3 runs 13 residues. V was clipped by 1 base and J by 7 bases, with 8 bases between them. The CDR3, as DNA: TGTGCCAGCAGTTTATTGCCCGGACAGCCCCAGCATTTT. Encoded protein: CASSLLPGQPQHF.

The count of this clone is one. The V call is TRBV9, the J call TRBJ2-3, with D perhaps matching TRBD2 (6 bases). Looked up from germline, CDR1 is SGDLS and CDR2 is YYNGEE. The CDR3 is made up of 16 amino acids. V lost 4 bases, J lost 3 bases, and 18 bases lay in between. The CDR3 DNA sequence: TGTGCCAGCAGCACCCCGGGACCTGGAGGGACAGATACGCAGTATTTT. This gives the protein CASSTPGPGGTDTQYF.

This clone was detected a few times. The CDR3 coding sequence is TGTGCCAGCAGCTGGGGGGAGGGACGCTACGAGCAGTACTTC. Protein sequence: CASSWGEGRYEQYF. V usage is TRBV5-4 and J usage is TRBJ2-7, with 7 positions matching TRBD2. The germline V gene encodes CDR1 SGHNT and CDR2 YYREEE (reference sequence). The CDR3 consists of 14 residues. With 3 bases clipped from V and 3 bases from J, the junction kept 6 bases outside the gene matches. Drawing the rest from reference TRBV5-4 and TRBJ2-7, the complete variable domain is ETGVTQSPTHLIKTRGQQVTLRCSSQSGHNTVSWYQQALGQGPQFIFQYYREEENGRGNFPPRFSGLQFPNYSSELNVNALELDDSALYLCASSWGEGRYEQYFGPGTRLTVT.

The chain is built from TRBV7-3 and TRBJ1-1, with no clear D. The V gene's germline CDR1 is SGHTA and CDR2 FQGTGA. The CDR3 extends over 13 amino acids. V lost 6 bases and J lost 4, with 12 bases in between. As DNA, the CDR3 is TGTGCCAGCAGGTTTAGTGGAGTCACTGAAGCTTTCTTT. Translating gives CASRFSGVTEAFF.

This clone was picked up one time. This chain connects TRBV5-6 to TRBJ1-2, with 9 positions matching TRBD1. The CDR3 contains 17 residues. Per the germline V gene, CDR1 is SGHDT and CDR2 is YYEEEE. V dropped 3 bases and J dropped 3; count of bases not matched to a gene: 12. CDR3 bases: TGTGCCAGCAGCTACCGGGACAGGGAGGCCCATGACTATGGCTACACCTTC. As protein: CASSYRDREAHDYGYTF.

A few counts support this clone. The chain employs TRBV27 and TRBJ2-5, with TRBD2 identical over 7 bases. Germline trimming cut 8 bases from V and 1 base from J; bases unmatched to any gene: 7. Germline V CDR1 and CDR2: MNHEY, SMNVEV (reference sequence). This CDR3 has 14 residues. The CDR3 sequence: CASGRKRGQETQYF. CDR3 DNA sequence: TGTGCCAGCGGAAGAAAGCGGGGCCAAGAGACCCAGTACTTC.

This clone showed up just a few times. The chain carries TRBV5-1 and TRBJ2-3; 7 nucleotides align to TRBD2. The germline V gene has CDR1 SGHRS and CDR2 YFSETQ. Trimming removed 0 bases from V and 2 bases from J; junction bases left unmatched: 3. CDR3 length: 15 amino acids. Written as DNA, the CDR3 is TGCGCCAGCAGCTTGGTCGGGGGGAACACAGATACGCAGTATTTT. Its protein is CASSLVGGNTDTQYF.

The V call is TRBV6-6, the J call TRBJ1-5; the D gene is possibly TRBD1 (6 bases). Germline CDR1 is MNHNY and CDR2 is SVGAGI (reference sequence). V lost 6 bases to trimming and J lost 5 bases, with 17 bases between them. This CDR3 comprises 15 residues. CDR3 sequence: CASSHTGKGDQPQHF. The CDR3 coding sequence is TGTGCCAGCAGCCATACAGGGAAGGGAGATCAGCCCCAGCATTTT.

The chain is built from TRBV29-1 and TRBJ2-7; weak D call: TRBD1 (5 bases). Looked up from germline, CDR1 is SQVTM and CDR2 is ANQGSEA. The length of the CDR3 is 13 residues. The germline V and J ends were trimmed by 5 bases and 0 bases, with 11 bases remaining between them. The CDR3 DNA reads as TGCAGCGTTATGGGCAGGGTCTCCTACGAGCAGTACTTC. Its translation: CSVMGRVSYEQYF.

The chain carries TRBV29-1 and TRBJ1-1; D call uncertain. The V gene lost 6 bases and the J gene lost 4 bases, with 15 bases spanning the gap. The CDR3 consists of 13 residues. CDR1 SQVTM and CDR2 ANQGSEA come from the germline V gene. The CDR3 region has the DNA TGCAGCGTGTCCGACAACGATGGCACTGAAGCTTTCTTT. This encodes CSVSDNDGTEAFF.

This chain connects TRBV30 to TRBJ2-6; D not certain. V was shortened by 0 bases and J by 1 base, with 4 bases between the two germline ends. This CDR3 is 14 amino acids long. CDR1 and CDR2 from the germline V gene are GTSNPN and SVGIG (reference sequence). The CDR3 here is CAWSVQSGANVLTF. In DNA, the CDR3 is TGTGCCTGGAGTGTTCAGTCTGGGGCCAACGTCCTGACTTTC.